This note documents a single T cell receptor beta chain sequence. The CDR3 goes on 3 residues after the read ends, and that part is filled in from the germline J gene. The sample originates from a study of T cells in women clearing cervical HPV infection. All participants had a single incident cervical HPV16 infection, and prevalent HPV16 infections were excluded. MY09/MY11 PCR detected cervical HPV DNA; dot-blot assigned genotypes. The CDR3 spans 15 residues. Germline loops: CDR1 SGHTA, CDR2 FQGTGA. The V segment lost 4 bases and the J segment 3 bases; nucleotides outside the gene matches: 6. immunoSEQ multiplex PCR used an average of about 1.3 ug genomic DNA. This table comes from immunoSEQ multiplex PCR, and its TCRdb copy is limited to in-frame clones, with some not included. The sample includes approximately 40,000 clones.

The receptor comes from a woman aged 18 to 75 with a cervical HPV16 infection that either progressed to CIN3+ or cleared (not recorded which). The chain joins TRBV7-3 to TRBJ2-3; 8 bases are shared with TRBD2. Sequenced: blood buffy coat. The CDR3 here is CASSSGGFVTDTQYF. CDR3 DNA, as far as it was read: TGTGCCAGCAGCTCGGGGGGGTTCGTGACAGATACG. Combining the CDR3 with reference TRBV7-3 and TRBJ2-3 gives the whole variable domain GAGVSQTPSNKVTEKGKYVELRCDPISGHTALYWYRQSLGQGPEFLIYFQGTGAADDSGLPNDRFFAVRPEGSVSTLKIQRTERGDSAVYLCASSSGGFVTDTQYFGPGTRLTVL.